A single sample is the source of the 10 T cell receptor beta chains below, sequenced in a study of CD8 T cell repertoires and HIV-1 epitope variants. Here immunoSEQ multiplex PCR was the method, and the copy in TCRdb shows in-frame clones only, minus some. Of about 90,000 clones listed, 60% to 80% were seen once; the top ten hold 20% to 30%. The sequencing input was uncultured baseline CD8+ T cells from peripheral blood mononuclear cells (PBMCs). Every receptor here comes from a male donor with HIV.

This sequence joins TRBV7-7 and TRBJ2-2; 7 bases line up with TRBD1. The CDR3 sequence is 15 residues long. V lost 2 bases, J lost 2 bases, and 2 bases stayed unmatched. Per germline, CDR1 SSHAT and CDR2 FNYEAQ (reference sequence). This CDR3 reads CASSLRQGNTGELFF. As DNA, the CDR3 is TGTGCCAGCAGCTTAAGACAGGGAAACACCGGGGAGCTGTTTTTT.

Here the CDR3 DNA reads TGTGCCAGCAGTGAGGGAAGGACCGCTACGCAGTATTTT. This encodes CASSEGRTATQYF. The chain links TRBV6-4 to TRBJ2-3; D not certain. The germline V gene has CDR1 MRHNA and CDR2 SNTAGT. This CDR3 contains 13 residues. The V end was cut by 3 bases, the J end by 8 bases, with 12 bases between.

For the CDR3, the DNA is TGTGCCAGCAGCGTTACCCGGCTGGTCCGGGGGACTGAAGCTTTCTTT. As protein: CASSVTRLVRGTEAFF. The rearrangement links TRBV5-4 to TRBJ1-1, with D tentatively TRBD1 (5 bases). The CDR3 has 16 residues. V was cut by 4 bases and J by 5 bases, with 21 bases left in between. The V gene's germline CDR1 is SGHNT and CDR2 YYREEE (reference sequence).

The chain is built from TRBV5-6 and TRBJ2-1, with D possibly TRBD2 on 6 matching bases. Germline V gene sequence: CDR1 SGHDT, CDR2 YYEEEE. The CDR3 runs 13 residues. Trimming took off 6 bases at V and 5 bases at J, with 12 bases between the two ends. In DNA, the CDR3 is TGTGCCAGCAAGGGGACTGTACACAATGAGCAGTTCTTC. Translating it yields CASKGTVHNEQFF. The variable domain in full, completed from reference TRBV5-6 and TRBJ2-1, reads DAGVTQSPTHLIKTRGQQVTLRCSPKSGHDTVSWYQQALGQGPQFIFQYYEEEERQRGNFPDRFSGHQFPNYSSELNVNALLLGDSALYLCASKGTVHNEQFFGPGTRLTVL.

Written as DNA, the CDR3 is TGTGCCAGCAGCTTAGCGGGCAGGGGGAATTCACCCCTCCACTTT. This translates into CASSLAGRGNSPLHF. The chain joins TRBV7-9 to TRBJ1-6, with 7 positions matching TRBD1. This CDR3 spans 15 amino acids. V lost 0 bases and J lost 7; bases outside the gene matches: 3. CDR1 is SEHNR and CDR2 is FQNEAQ in the germline V gene (reference sequence). The complete variable domain, with remaining parts taken from reference TRBV7-9 and TRBJ1-6, reads DTGVSQNPRHKITKRGQNVTFRCDPISEHNRLYWYRQTLGQGPEFLTYFQNEAQLEKSRLLSDRFSAERPKGSFSTLEIQRTEQGDSAMYLCASSLAGRGNSPLHFGNGTRLTVT.

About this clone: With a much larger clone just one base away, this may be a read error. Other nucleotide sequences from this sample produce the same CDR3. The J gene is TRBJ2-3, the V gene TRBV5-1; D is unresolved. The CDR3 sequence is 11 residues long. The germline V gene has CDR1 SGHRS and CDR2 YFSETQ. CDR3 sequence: CASRTTDTQYF. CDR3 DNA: TGCGCCAGCCGAACTACAGATACTCAGTATTTT. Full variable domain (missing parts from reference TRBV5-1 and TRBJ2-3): KAGVTQTPRYLIKTRGQQVTLSCSPISGHRSVSWYQQTPGQGLQFLFEYFSETQRNKGNFPGRFSGRQFSNSRSEMNVSTLELGDSALYLCASRTTDTQYFGPGTRLTVL.

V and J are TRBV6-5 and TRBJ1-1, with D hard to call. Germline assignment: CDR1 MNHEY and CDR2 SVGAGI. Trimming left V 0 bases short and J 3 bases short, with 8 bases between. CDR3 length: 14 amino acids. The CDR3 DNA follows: TGTGCCAGCAGTTACTCGACGGGGTACACTGAAGCTTTCTTT. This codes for CASSYSTGYTEAFF.

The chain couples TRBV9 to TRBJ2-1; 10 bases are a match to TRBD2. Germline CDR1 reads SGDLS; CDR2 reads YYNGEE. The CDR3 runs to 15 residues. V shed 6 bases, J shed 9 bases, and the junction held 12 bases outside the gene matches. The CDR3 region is CASTPLSSGGGEQFF. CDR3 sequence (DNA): TGTGCCAGCACCCCCTTATCCAGCGGGGGGGGTGAGCAGTTCTTC.

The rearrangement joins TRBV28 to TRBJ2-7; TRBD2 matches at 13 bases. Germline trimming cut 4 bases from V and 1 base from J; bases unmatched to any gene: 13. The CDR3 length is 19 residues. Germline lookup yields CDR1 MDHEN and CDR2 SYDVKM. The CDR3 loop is CASSYFGLAGDQWSYEQYF. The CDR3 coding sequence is TGTGCCAGCAGTTACTTTGGACTAGCGGGAGATCAATGGTCCTACGAGCAGTACTTC.

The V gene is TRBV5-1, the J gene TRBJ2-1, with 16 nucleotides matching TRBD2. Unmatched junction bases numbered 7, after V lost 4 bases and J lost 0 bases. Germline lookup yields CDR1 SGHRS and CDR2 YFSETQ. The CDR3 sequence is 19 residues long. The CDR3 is CASSMGLAGGESSYNEQFF. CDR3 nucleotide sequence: TGCGCCAGCAGCATGGGACTAGCGGGAGGGGAGAGCTCCTACAATGAGCAGTTCTTC.